These 23 T cell receptor beta chains were sequenced from one sample in a study of T cells in Graves' hyperthyroidism and ophthalmopathy. Amplification of TCR beta CDR3 regions used RNA as the template. RT-PCR in the first round (using the HTBI primer set) targeted the TCR CDR3. TCRdb processed the multiplex PCR reads anew with MiXCR; each CDR3 protein has one entry. The sample consists of 600,000 to 700,000 distinct CDR3 sequences, roughly 15% of them appearing once. Sequencing was performed on blood. The receptors were gathered from a woman aged 40 to 50 with Graves' ophthalmopathy.

In this sample, this clonotype turned up many times. The chain couples TRBV3-1 to TRBJ1-5; no definite D call. Germline V gives CDR1 LGHDT, CDR2 YNNKEL (reference sequence). The V end was cut by 3 bases, the J end by 7 bases, with 7 bases between. The CDR3 loop spans 12 amino acids. The chain's CDR3 is CASSHEGQPQHF. The CDR3 region has the DNA TGTGCCAGCAGCCATGAGGGCCAGCCCCAGCATTTT. Looking up the rest from reference TRBV3-1 and TRBJ1-5 gives the full variable domain: DTAVSQTPKYLVTQMGNDKSIKCEQNLGHDTMYWYKQDSKKFLKIMFSYNNKELIINETVPNRFSPKSPDKAHLNLHINSLELGDSAVYFCASSHEGQPQHFGDGTRLSIL.

A few counts support this clonotype. The CDR3 DNA follows: TGTGCCAGCAGTTATTCCGGACAGGCCTCCTATGGCTACACCTTC. Translating it yields CASSYSGQASYGYTF. The V call is TRBV6-5, the J call TRBJ1-2, with 7 bases fitting TRBD1. Germline V CDR1 and CDR2: MNHEY, SVGAGI. The CDR3 is 15 amino acids. V was pared by 3 bases and J by 4 bases, with 8 bases of the junction left unmatched.

The chain couples TRBV29-1 to TRBJ1-2; 7 bases are a match to TRBD1. Germline V lookup: CDR1 SQVTM, CDR2 ANQGSEA. The CDR3 length is 13 residues. J gave up 4 bases and V 4 bases, and 6 bases lay outside the gene matches. CDR3 nucleotide sequence: TGCAGCGTTGCCAGCGACAGGGCCTATGGCTACACCTTC. Protein product: CSVASDRAYGYTF.

The gene calls are TRBV4-3 and TRBJ1-6; maybe TRBD1 (6 bases). Germline-derived CDR1 and CDR2 are LGHNA and YSLEER. This CDR3 has 15 amino acids. V dropped 4 bases and J dropped 4 bases, with 11 bases sitting between them. In nucleotides, the CDR3 is TGCGCCAGCAGCCGACAGGAGGATTATAATTCACCCCTCCACTTT. Protein: CASSRQEDYNSPLHF.

This clonotype was recorded at least ten times. This chain joins TRBV9 and TRBJ2-7, with TRBD1 identical over 7 bases. V lost 4 bases and J lost 2; bases outside the gene matches: 12. CDR3 length: 16 amino acids. CDR1 is SGDLS and CDR2 is YYNGEE in the germline V gene. CDR3 loop: CASSPSPGTATYEQYF. In DNA, the CDR3 is TGTGCCAGCAGCCCCTCTCCGGGGACAGCGACCTACGAGCAGTACTTC.

This clonotype appeared many times. The chain couples TRBV28 to TRBJ1-5; D is uncertain. Trimming pared 3 bases from V and 1 base from J, leaving 16 bases between. This CDR3 has 17 amino acids. Germline V gene data show CDR1 as MDHEN and CDR2 as SYDVKM. The CDR3 reads CASSLPGLGGSNQPQHF. CDR3 DNA sequence: TGTGCCAGCAGTTTGCCGGGGTTAGGTGGAAGCAATCAGCCCCAGCATTTT.

Ten or more counts support this clonotype. The chain carries TRBV6-1 and TRBJ1-6, with D maybe TRBD1 (6 bases). CDR1 and CDR2 from the germline V gene are MNHNS and SASEGT. Trimming stripped 6 bases from V and 9 bases from J, with 21 bases between. The CDR3 is 16 residues long. The CDR3 DNA follows: TGTGCCAGCAGCGAGAGAAGGCGACAGGCCAGTTCACCCCTCCACTTT. This gives the protein CASSERRRQASSPLHF.

The genes are TRBV28 and TRBJ1-2, with 10 bases lining up with TRBD1. J lost 3 bases, V lost 2 bases, and 6 bases had no gene match. CDR3 length: 16 amino acids. The germline CDR1 and CDR2 sequences are MDHEN and SYDVKM. The CDR3 here is CASSLRDRGGYYGYTF. CDR3 nucleotide sequence: TGTGCCAGCAGTTTAAGGGACAGGGGAGGGTACTATGGCTACACCTTC.

The V gene is TRBV15, the J gene TRBJ1-5; tentatively, D is TRBD1 (6 bases). V lost 1 base and J 0 bases, leaving 13 bases between the germline ends. The germline CDR1 and CDR2 sequences are LNHNV and YYDKDF (reference sequence). The CDR3 is 17 residues long. In DNA, the CDR3 is TGTGCCACCAGCAGAGGGACAGTACCATATAGCAATCAGCCCCAGCATTTT. This gives the protein CATSRGTVPYSNQPQHF.

This clonotype was seen only a few times. V and J are TRBV6-5 and TRBJ2-2; D gene uncertain. The CDR3 is 15 residues long. Between the trimmed V and J ends, which lost 2 bases and 4 bases, there was a span of 11 bases. Germline V gene data show CDR1 as MNHEY and CDR2 as SVGAGI. CDR3 loop: CASSYMGALTGELFF. Written as DNA, the CDR3 is TGTGCCAGCAGTTACATGGGCGCCCTCACCGGGGAGCTGTTTTTT.

This clonotype was detected a few times. The chain couples TRBV20-1 to TRBJ2-7; D is unclear. V lost 2 bases and J 2 bases, leaving 13 bases between the germline ends. CDR1 DFQATT and CDR2 SNEGSKA come from the germline V gene (reference sequence). This CDR3 is 14 amino acids long. CDR3: CSARSGSATYEQYF. In DNA form, the CDR3 reads TGCAGTGCTAGATCGGGTTCGGCTACCTACGAGCAGTACTTC.

The sample holds many counts of this clonotype. This rearrangement joins TRBV6-2 or TRBV6-3 to TRBJ2-3, with 12 bases that match TRBD1. With V trimmed by 2 bases and J by 4 bases, 13 bases remained unmatched. Looked up from germline, CDR1 is MNHEY and CDR2 is SVGEGT. The CDR3 contains 19 residues. CDR3: CASSYPGGTGGGESDTQYF. Written as DNA, the CDR3 is TGTGCCAGCAGTTACCCCGGAGGGACAGGGGGCGGAGAGTCAGATACGCAGTATTTT.

This clonotype appeared many times. The rearrangement links TRBV2 to TRBJ2-7; D may match TRBD1 or TRBD2 (5 bases each). Looked up from germline, CDR1 is SNHLY and CDR2 is FYNNEI. This CDR3 is built from 15 residues. Trimming left V 6 bases short and J 3 bases short, with 18 bases between. The CDR3 loop reads CASSDPLGGFYEQYF. As DNA, the CDR3 is TGTGCCAGCAGCGACCCCCTTGGGGGATTCTACGAGCAGTACTTC.

Many counts were recorded for this clonotype. The chain carries TRBV28 and TRBJ2-4, with D possibly being TRBD1 (5 bases). CDR3 size: 17 residues. The V end was cut by 5 bases, the J end by 0 bases, with 17 bases between. Germline V CDR1 and CDR2: MDHEN, SYDVKM. The DNA for the CDR3 is TGTGCCAGCAGTAAATTGACAGCATCACTAGCCAAAAACATTCAGTACTTC. Protein: CASSKLTASLAKNIQYF.

This clonotype was counted at least ten times. CDR3 in DNA: TGTGCTAGTGGTAAAGAGGGGGCCAACACTGAAGCTTTCTTT. Protein product: CASGKEGANTEAFF. The chain joins TRBV12-5 to TRBJ1-1; 7 nucleotides align to TRBD1. V was pared by 5 bases and J by 2 bases, with 5 bases of the junction left unmatched. The CDR3 totals 14 residues. CDR1 and CDR2 (germline): LGHNT, FRNRAP.

Only a few counts were recorded for this clonotype. V usage is TRBV6-5 and J usage is TRBJ2-7; D possibly corresponds to TRBD2 (6 bases). Germline-derived CDR1 and CDR2 are MNHEY and SVGAGI. With 0 bases removed from V and 1 base from J, the gap between germline ends came to 10 bases. This CDR3 contains 15 residues. CDR3 sequence: CASSYSGGSSYEQYF. The CDR3 nucleotides read TGTGCCAGCAGTTACTCGGGGGGATCGTCCTACGAGCAGTACTTC.

This clonotype was counted many times. The chain uses TRBV7-9 and TRBJ2-5; D may be TRBD1 or TRBD2 (5 bases each). This CDR3 has 14 residues. The ends were cut back, 1 base at V and 5 bases at J, with 11 bases in the middle. In germline, CDR1 is SEHNR, CDR2 FQNEAQ (reference sequence). The CDR3 coding sequence is TGTGCCAGCAGCTTAGGGGGGATCCGGGAGACCCAGTACTTC. This translates into CASSLGGIRETQYF. The variable domain in full, with the rest retrieved from reference TRBV7-9 and TRBJ2-5, is DTGVSQNPRHKITKRGQNVTFRCDPISEHNRLYWYRQTLGQGPEFLTYFQNEAQLEKSRLLSDRFSAERPKGSFSTLEIQRTEQGDSAMYLCASSLGGIRETQYFGPGTRLLVL.

The chain couples TRBV9 to TRBJ2-5; TRBD2 matches at 7 bases. This CDR3 comprises 16 residues. Germline CDR1 and CDR2: SGDLS and YYNGEE. J was trimmed by 0 bases and V by 0 bases; bases with no gene match: 5. CDR3 DNA sequence: TGTGCCAGCAGCGTAGGACTAGCACGAAACCAAGAGACCCAGTACTTC. The encoded protein is CASSVGLARNQETQYF.

The chain combines TRBV2 with TRBJ2-3, with D perhaps matching TRBD2 (5 bases). The germline gives CDR1 SNHLY, CDR2 FYNNEI. This CDR3 spans 15 amino acids. V was shortened by 4 bases and J by 7 bases, with 18 bases between the two germline ends. This chain's CDR3 is CASSGGSGTSNTQYF. The CDR3 bases are TGTGCCAGCAGTGGTGGAAGCGGAACCTCGAATACGCAGTATTTT.

This clonotype has at least ten counts. The V gene is TRBV27, the J gene TRBJ2-7; D unresolved. The CDR3 has 14 amino acids. V shed 5 bases and J shed 2 bases, with 13 bases lying between them. Germline CDR1 MNHEY, CDR2 SMNVEV (reference sequence). This chain's CDR3 is CASSLTPLAYEQYF. CDR3 coding DNA: TGTGCCAGCAGTCTGACTCCCCTCGCCTACGAGCAGTACTTC.

The chain recombines TRBV29-1 with TRBJ2-5, with D perhaps assigned TRBD1 or TRBD2 (5 bases each). CDR3 size: 15 residues. V was clipped by 2 bases and J by 5 bases, with 18 bases between them. CDR1 is SQVTM, CDR2 ANQGSEA, per germline. The CDR3 is CSVEIGDNEGETQYF. The CDR3 DNA is TGCAGCGTTGAAATCGGCGACAACGAGGGGGAGACCCAGTACTTC.

This chain uses TRBV28 with TRBJ2-6; no clear D gene. The CDR3 loop spans 17 amino acids. Germline V gene lookup returns CDR1 MDHEN and CDR2 SYDVKM. With 8 bases removed from V and 0 bases from J, the gap between germline ends came to 17 bases. This CDR3 is CASLTLALPSGANVLTF. CDR3 nucleotide sequence: TGTGCCAGCTTGACGCTGGCCTTGCCCTCTGGGGCCAACGTCCTGACTTTC.

The table lists this clonotype with a few counts. V usage is TRBV24-1 and J usage is TRBJ2-3, with D perhaps matching TRBD2 (5 bases). The CDR3 covers 15 residues. The V end was cut by 3 bases, the J end by 5 bases, with 14 bases between. Germline CDR1 and CDR2: KGHDR and SFDVKD. CDR3 DNA: TGTGCCACCAGTGATCTAGCTGACCTAGGAGATACGCAGTATTTT. Protein: CATSDLADLGDTQYF.